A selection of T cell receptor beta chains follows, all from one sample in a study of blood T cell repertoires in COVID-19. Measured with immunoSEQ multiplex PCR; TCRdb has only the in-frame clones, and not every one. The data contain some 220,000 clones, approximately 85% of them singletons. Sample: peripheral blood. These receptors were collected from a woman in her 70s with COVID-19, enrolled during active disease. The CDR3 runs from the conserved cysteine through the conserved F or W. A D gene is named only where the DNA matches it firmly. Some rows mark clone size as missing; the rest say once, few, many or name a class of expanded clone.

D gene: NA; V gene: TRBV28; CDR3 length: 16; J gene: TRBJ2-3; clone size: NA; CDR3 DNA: TGTGCCAGCAGTTTTGTCATACCTAGCGTCACAGATACGCAGTATTTT; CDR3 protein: CASSFVIPSVTDTQYF
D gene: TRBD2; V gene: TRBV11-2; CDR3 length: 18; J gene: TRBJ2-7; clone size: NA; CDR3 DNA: TGTGCCAGCAGCTTAGGTACTAGCGCGCGCCGCATCGGGTACGAGCAGTACTTC; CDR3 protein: CASSLGTSARRIGYEQYF
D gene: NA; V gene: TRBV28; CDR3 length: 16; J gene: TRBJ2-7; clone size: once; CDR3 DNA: TGTGCCAGCAGTTTAGGGGGCGCATCATCCTCCTACGAGCAGTACTTC; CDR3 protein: CASSLGGASSSYEQYF
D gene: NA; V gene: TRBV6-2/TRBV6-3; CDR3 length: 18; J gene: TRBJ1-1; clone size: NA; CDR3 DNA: TGTGCCAGCAGTCTTCACCGGGACATCGGATGGATGAACACTGAAGCTTTCTTT; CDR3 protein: CASSLHRDIGWMNTEAFF
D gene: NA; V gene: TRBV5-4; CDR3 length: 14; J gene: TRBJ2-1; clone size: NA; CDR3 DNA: TGTGCCAGCAGCTCGCAGACAGGTAGCATAGAGCAGTTCTTC; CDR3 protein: CASSSQTGSIEQFF
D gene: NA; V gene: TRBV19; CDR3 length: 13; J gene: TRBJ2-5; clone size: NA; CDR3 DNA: TGTGCCAGTAGTAGCAGCGGGTGGGAGACCCAGTACTTC; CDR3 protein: CASSSSGWETQYF
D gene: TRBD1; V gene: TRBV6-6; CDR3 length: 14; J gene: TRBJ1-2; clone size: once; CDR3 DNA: TGTGCCAGCAGTTATCCGGACAGGAACTATGGCTACACCTTC; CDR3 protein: CASSYPDRNYGYTF
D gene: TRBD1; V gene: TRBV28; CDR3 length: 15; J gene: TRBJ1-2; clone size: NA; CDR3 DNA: TGTGCCAGCAGTGGGGGGACAGGGCGAAACTATGGCTACACCTTC; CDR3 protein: CASSGGTGRNYGYTF
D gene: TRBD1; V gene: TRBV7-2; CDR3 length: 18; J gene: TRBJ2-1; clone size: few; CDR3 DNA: TGTGCCAGCAGCTTAACGCGCGGGACAGGCCTCTCCTACAATGAGCAGTTCTTC; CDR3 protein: CASSLTRGTGLSYNEQFF
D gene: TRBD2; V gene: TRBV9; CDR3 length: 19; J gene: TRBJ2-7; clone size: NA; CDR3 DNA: TGTGCCAGCAGCGTAGGGTGGGAGACTAGCGGGAGTAGAGGGTACGAGCAGTACTTC; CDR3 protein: CASSVGWETSGSRGYEQYF
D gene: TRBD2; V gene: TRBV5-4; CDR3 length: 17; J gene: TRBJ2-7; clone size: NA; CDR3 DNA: TGTGCCAGCAGCCCCGGACTAGCGGGTGGAGCATCCTACGAGCAGTACTTC; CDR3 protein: CASSPGLAGGASYEQYF
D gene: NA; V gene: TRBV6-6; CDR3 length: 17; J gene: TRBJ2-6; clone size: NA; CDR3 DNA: TGTGCCAGCAGTCTTACTTTATATGCCTCTGGGGCCAACGTCCTGACTTTC; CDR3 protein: CASSLTLYASGANVLTF
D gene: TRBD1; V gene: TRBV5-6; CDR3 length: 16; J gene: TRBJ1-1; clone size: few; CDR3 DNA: TGTGCCAGCAGCCTCGGACAGGGGGCATTTCGCGCTGAAGCTTTCTTT; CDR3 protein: CASSLGQGAFRAEAFF
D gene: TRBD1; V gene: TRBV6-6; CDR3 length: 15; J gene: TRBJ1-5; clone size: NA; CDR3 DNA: TGTGCCAGCAGTTATGAGGGGGCATCAGGACAGCCCCAGCATTTT; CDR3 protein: CASSYEGASGQPQHF
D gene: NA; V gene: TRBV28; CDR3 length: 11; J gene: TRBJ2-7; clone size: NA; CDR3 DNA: TGTGCCAGCACCTCCGGTTGGGAGCAGTACTTC; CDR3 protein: CASTSGWEQYF
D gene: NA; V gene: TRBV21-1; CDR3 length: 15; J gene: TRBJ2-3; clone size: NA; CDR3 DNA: TGTGCCAGCAGCAAAGAGGGACAGGGCACAGATACGCAGTATTTT; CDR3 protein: CASSKEGQGTDTQYF
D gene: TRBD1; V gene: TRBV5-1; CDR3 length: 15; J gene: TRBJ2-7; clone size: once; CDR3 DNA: TGCGCCAGCAGCTTGGCCGGGACAGTTTCCTACGAGCAGTACTTC; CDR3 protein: CASSLAGTVSYEQYF
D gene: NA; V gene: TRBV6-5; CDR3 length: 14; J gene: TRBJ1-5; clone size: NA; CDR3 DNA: TGTGCCAGCAAGACAGGCCCGGGCAATCAGCCCCAGCATTTT; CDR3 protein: CASKTGPGNQPQHF
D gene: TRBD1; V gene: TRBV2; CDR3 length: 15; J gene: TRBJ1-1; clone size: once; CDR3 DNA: TGTGCCAGCAGTGTGGACAGGGGCATGAACACTGAAGCTTTCTTT; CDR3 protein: CASSVDRGMNTEAFF
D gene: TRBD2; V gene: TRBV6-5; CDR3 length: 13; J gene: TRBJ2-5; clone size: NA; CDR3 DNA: TGTGCCAGCAGTCCCGGGGGGATTGGAGCCCAGTACTTC; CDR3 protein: CASSPGGIGAQYF
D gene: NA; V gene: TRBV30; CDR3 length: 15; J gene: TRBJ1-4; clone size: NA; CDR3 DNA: TGTGCCTGGAACGGGAAAGCTGCTAGGGATGAAAAACTGTTTTTT; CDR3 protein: CAWNGKAARDEKLFF
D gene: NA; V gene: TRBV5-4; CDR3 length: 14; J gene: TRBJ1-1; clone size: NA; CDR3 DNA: TGTGCCAGCACCATCGGGGGGAGAAAACCTGAAGCTTTCTTT; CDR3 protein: CASTIGGRKPEAFF
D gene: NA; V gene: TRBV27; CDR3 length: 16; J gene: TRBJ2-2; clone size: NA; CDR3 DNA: TGTGCCAGCAGTTTATCGGGCGCCTCGAACACCGGGGAGCTGTTTTTT; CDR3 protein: CASSLSGASNTGELFF
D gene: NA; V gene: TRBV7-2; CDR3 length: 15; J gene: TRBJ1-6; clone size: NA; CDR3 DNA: TGTGCCAGCAGCTTACAGGGAGGGTCTAATTCACCCCTCCACTTT; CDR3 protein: CASSLQGGSNSPLHF
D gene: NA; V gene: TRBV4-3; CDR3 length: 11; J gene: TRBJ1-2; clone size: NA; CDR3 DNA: TGCGCCAGCAGCCAAGAGGAGAGGAAAACCTTC; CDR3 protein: CASSQEERKTF
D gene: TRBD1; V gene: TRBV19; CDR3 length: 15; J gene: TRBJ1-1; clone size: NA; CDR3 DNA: TGTGCCAGTAGTATAGACCCGACAGGGACCACTGAAGCTTTCTTT; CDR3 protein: CASSIDPTGTTEAFF
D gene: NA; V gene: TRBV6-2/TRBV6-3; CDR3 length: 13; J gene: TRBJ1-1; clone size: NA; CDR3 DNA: TGTGCCAGCAGCCCCAGATTGAACACTGAAGCTTTCTTT; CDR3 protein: CASSPRLNTEAFF